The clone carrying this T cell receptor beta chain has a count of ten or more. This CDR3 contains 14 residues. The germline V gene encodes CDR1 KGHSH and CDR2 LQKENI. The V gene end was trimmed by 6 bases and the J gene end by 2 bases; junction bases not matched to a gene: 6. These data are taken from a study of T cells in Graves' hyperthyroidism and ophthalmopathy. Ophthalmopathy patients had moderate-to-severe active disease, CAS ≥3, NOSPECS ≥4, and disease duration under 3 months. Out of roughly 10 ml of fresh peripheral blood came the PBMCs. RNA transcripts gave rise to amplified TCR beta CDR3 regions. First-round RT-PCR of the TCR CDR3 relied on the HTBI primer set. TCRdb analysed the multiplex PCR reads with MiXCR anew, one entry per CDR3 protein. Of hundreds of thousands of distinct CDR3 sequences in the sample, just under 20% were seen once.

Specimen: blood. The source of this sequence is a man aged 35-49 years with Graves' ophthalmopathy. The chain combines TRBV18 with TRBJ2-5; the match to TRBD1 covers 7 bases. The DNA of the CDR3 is TGTGCCAGCTCGCCGCCGGGACAGCAAGAGACCCAGTACTTC. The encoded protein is CASSPPGQQETQYF.